Following are 18 T cell receptor beta chains from one sample sequenced in a study of early T cells in non-severe SARS-CoV-2 infection. A single record per CDR3 protein comes from TCRdb applying MiXCR to the 5' RACE reads. The table records 75,000 to 90,000 distinct CDR3 sequences, more than 9% of them present only once. Specimen: whole blood, collected at baseline. The origin of the receptors is an adult who was a healthcare worker with PCR-confirmed SARS-CoV-2 infection or an uninfected control (not recorded which).

This clonotype occurred a few times. The chain is built from TRBV5-1 and TRBJ2-2, with D tentatively TRBD1 or TRBD2 (5 bases each). V was shortened by 0 bases and J by 4 bases, with 10 bases between the two germline ends. Germline V lookup: CDR1 SGHRS, CDR2 YFSETQ. This CDR3 is built from 15 residues. The CDR3 coding sequence is TGCGCCAGCAGCTTGGACGGGGCGGGCACCGGGGAGCTGTTTTTT. Translation gives CASSLDGAGTGELFF.

This clonotype appeared a few times. V usage is TRBV7-9 and J usage is TRBJ1-4; weak D call: TRBD1 (6 bases). The germline V and J ends were trimmed by 5 bases and 4 bases, with 14 bases remaining between them. CDR1 is SEHNR, CDR2 FQNEAQ, per germline (reference sequence). The CDR3 covers 15 residues. CDR3 in DNA: TGTGCCAGCAGCCCAGTTGGGGGCGGTAATGAAAAACTGTTTTTT. This codes for CASSPVGGGNEKLFF.

This clonotype was counted between two and nine times. The chain couples TRBV12-3 or TRBV12-4 to TRBJ2-7; the match to TRBD2 covers 8 bases. V shed 6 bases, J shed 6 bases, and the junction held 7 bases outside the gene matches. The CDR3 runs to 13 residues. The CDR3 protein is CASRASGPFEQYF. The CDR3 DNA is TGTGCCAGCAGGGCTAGCGGGCCCTTCGAGCAGTACTTC.

The chain's CDR3 is CASATGNNEQFF. Written as DNA, the CDR3 is TGTGCCAGCGCGACTGGAAACAATGAGCAGTTCTTC. The V gene is TRBV18, the J gene TRBJ2-1; D gene uncertain. V lost 8 bases, J lost 5 bases, and 10 bases lay in between. Germline V gives CDR1 KGHSH, CDR2 LQKENI. The CDR3 is 12 residues long.

This clonotype was detected ten times or more. The V and J genes are TRBV10-3 and TRBJ2-1, with D hard to call. Germline-derived CDR1 and CDR2 are ENHRY and SYGVKD. Trimming pared 6 bases from V and 8 bases from J, leaving 8 bases between. The CDR3 has 11 amino acids. Here the CDR3 reads CAISGPDEQFF. DNA of the CDR3: TGTGCCATCAGCGGCCCGGATGAGCAGTTCTTC.

On this clonotype itself: A read error may produce the germline difference seen at one junction end. The rearrangement uses TRBV12-3 or TRBV12-4 and TRBJ2-7, with 9 bases matching TRBD2. This CDR3 is 14 amino acids long. CDR3 amino acids: CASSLAGRSHEQYF. The CDR3, as DNA: TGTGCCAGCAGTCTAGCGGGACGTAGCCACGAGCAGTACTTC.

This rearrangement joins TRBV15 to TRBJ2-5; no reliable D call. The CDR3 runs to 13 residues. Looked up from germline, CDR1 is LNHNV and CDR2 is YYDKDF (reference sequence). The V end was cut by 0 bases, the J end by 3 bases, with 5 bases between. The CDR3 DNA follows: TGTGCCACCAGCAGAGATCAGGAAGAGACCCAGTACTTC. The encoded protein is CATSRDQEETQYF.

This clonotype has just a few counts. V and J are TRBV28 and TRBJ2-7; possibly TRBD2 for D (6 bases). CDR1 and CDR2 (germline): MDHEN, SYDVKM. The CDR3 runs 13 residues. The ends were cut back, 3 bases at V and 5 bases at J, with 11 bases in the middle. The CDR3 DNA reads as TGTGCCAGCAGTTTCTCGGGGGTCGACGAGCAGTACTTC. The encoded protein is CASSFSGVDEQYF.

This chain uses TRBV12-3 or TRBV12-4 with TRBJ2-5; weak D call: TRBD2 (6 bases). Trimming stripped 3 bases from V and 1 base from J, with 9 bases between. This CDR3 comprises 14 residues. As DNA, the CDR3 is TGTGCCAGCAGTTTTCGGGGAGGCCAAGAGACCCAGTACTTC. Protein: CASSFRGGQETQYF.

V usage is TRBV18 and J usage is TRBJ2-1, with D possibly matching TRBD1 (6 bases). CDR3 length: 16 residues. Germline CDR1 and CDR2: KGHSH and LQKENI. The V end was cut by 3 bases, the J end by 6 bases, with 18 bases between. The CDR3 loop reads CASSPPDRLYINEQFF. CDR3 nucleotides: TGTGCCAGCTCACCGCCCGACAGGCTATACATCAATGAGCAGTTCTTC.

Turning to this clonotype: One end of the junction varies from germline; a read error may be responsible. The rearrangement links TRBV7-3 to TRBJ2-6, with D perhaps TRBD1 (5 bases). The length of the CDR3 is 12 residues. Germline V gene sequence: CDR1 SGHTA, CDR2 FQGTGA. The CDR3 DNA reads as TGTGCCAGTAGATCTGGGGCCAACGTCCTGATTTTC. Translating it yields CASRSGANVLIF.

This clonotype was recorded many times. The chain is built from TRBV7-9 and TRBJ2-7; no clear D gene. The germline V and J ends were trimmed by 6 bases and 3 bases, with 18 bases remaining between them. This CDR3 has 15 residues. In germline, CDR1 is SEHNR, CDR2 FQNEAQ (reference sequence). The CDR3 DNA follows: TGTGCCAGCAGTCCCGGCCCTATCTCAAACTACGAGCAGTACTTC. It codes for CASSPGPISNYEQYF.

This clonotype was detected a few times. The chain recombines TRBV20-1 with TRBJ2-4; D is perhaps TRBD2 (6 bases). The CDR3 is 13 amino acids. Germline loops: CDR1 DFQATT, CDR2 SNEGSKA (reference sequence). V gave up 0 bases and J gave up 9 bases, with 12 bases separating them. The DNA for the CDR3 is TGCAGTGCTAGAGATGACCGAGCGGGCATTCAGTACTTC. Its protein is CSARDDRAGIQYF.

This clonotype came up many times. This chain uses TRBV9 with TRBJ2-2; either TRBD1 or TRBD2 may supply D (6 bases each). The CDR3 loop spans 16 amino acids. Trimming removed 3 bases at V and 4 bases at J, with 16 bases between. Germline V gene sequence: CDR1 SGDLS, CDR2 YYNGEE. The CDR3 DNA is TGTGCCAGCAGCGCTACACGAGGGGGGTCCACCGGGGAGCTGTTTTTT. This sequence encodes CASSATRGGSTGELFF.

This clonotype turned up a few times. The V call is TRBV28, the J call TRBJ1-5; the D is unclear. Germline V gives CDR1 MDHEN, CDR2 SYDVKM. V was trimmed by 8 bases and J by 15 bases, leaving 20 bases between them. CDR3 length: 12 amino acids. The CDR3 nucleotides read TGTGCCAGCGGAGGCACGGACCTCCAGAGGCATTTT. Protein sequence: CASGGTDLQRHF.

The CDR3 is CSVDRRGQGTQYF. CDR3 coding DNA: TGCAGCGTTGATAGGAGGGGCCAAGGTACGCAGTATTTT. V and J are TRBV29-1 and TRBJ2-3; D is perhaps TRBD2 (6 bases). Trimming took off 3 bases at V and 8 bases at J, with 15 bases between the two ends. CDR3 size: 13 residues. Germline-derived CDR1 and CDR2 are SQVTM and ANQGSEA.

In this sample, this clonotype turned up many times. The chain combines TRBV20-1 with TRBJ2-7; D unresolved. The length of the CDR3 is 14 residues. Trimming removed 3 bases at V and 2 bases at J, with 14 bases between. From germline, CDR1 is DFQATT and CDR2 SNEGSKA (reference sequence). CDR3 nucleotides: TGCAGTGCTAGGGTGGCCAGCTCCACCTACGAGCAGTACTTC. This sequence encodes CSARVASSTYEQYF.

This clonotype was counted at least ten times. The rearrangement links TRBV7-9 to TRBJ2-2, with unresolved D. V lost 4 bases and J 6 bases, leaving 18 bases between the germline ends. The CDR3 has 16 amino acids. Germline V gene sequence: CDR1 SEHNR, CDR2 FQNEAQ (reference sequence). For the CDR3, the DNA is TGTGCCAGCAGCTCCCCCCCCAAGTTTCCAGCCGGGGAGCTGTTTTTT. Translation: CASSSPPKFPAGELFF.